This paragraph reports one T cell receptor beta chain. This sample was taken from a study of immune cell composition in non-small cell lung cancer. V was pared by 6 bases and J by 3 bases, with 18 bases between. CDR1 SGHNT and CDR2 YYREEE come from the germline V gene (reference sequence). The CDR3 runs to 15 residues. Here immunoSEQ multiplex PCR was the method, and the copy in TCRdb shows in-frame clones only, minus some. The data hold some 4,900 clones, with over 60% observed a single time. Normal lung was taken at the farthest possible site, at least 3 cm from tumour. The V and J genes are TRBV5-4 and TRBJ2-5; no firm D call. The TCR comes from a human donor with non-small cell lung cancer. The sample was non-adjacent lung tissue. Written as DNA, the CDR3 is TGTGCCAGCACTAACGCAGCAAGCGAGAAAGAGACCCAGTACTTC. It translates to CASTNAASEKETQYF.